The 6 T cell receptor beta chains below were found in one sample sequenced in a study of control samples from healthy donors and cancer patients. The table came from immunoSEQ multiplex PCR; TCRdb's copy has only in-frame clones and leaves some out. Here the sample spans roughly 76,000 clones, around 94% being singletons. The sequenced material came from blood. Every receptor here comes from a woman between 18 and 29 years old in good health.

This chain links TRBV7-9 with TRBJ1-6; the D is unclear. The CDR3 extends over 12 amino acids. The V and J ends lost 9 bases and 7 bases respectively, with 10 bases between them. The V gene's germline CDR1 is SEHNR and CDR2 FQNEAQ (reference sequence). The CDR3 region has the DNA TGTGCCAGGGCGGAGGGAAATTCACCCCTCCACTTT. Translation gives CARAEGNSPLHF.

This sequence joins TRBV14 and TRBJ1-6; 9 bases are a match to TRBD1. CDR3 length equals 15 residues. The trim removed 2 bases at V and 10 bases at J, leaving 6 bases unmatched. Germline values: CDR1 SGHDN, CDR2 FVKESK. CDR3 loop: CASSQLDRGSSPLHF. The CDR3, as DNA: TGTGCCAGCAGCCAACTTGACAGGGGGTCATCACCCCTCCACTTT.

The chain uses TRBV7-8 and TRBJ2-2; 7 positions agree with TRBD1. From germline, CDR1 is SGHVS and CDR2 FQNEAQ. The CDR3 is 15 amino acids. The V segment lost 4 bases and the J segment 2 bases; nucleotides outside the gene matches: 4. CDR3 sequence: CASSSRQGNTGELFF. The CDR3 DNA reads TGTGCCAGCAGCTCACGACAGGGCAACACCGGGGAGCTGTTTTTT.

This clone was observed a few times. CDR3 bases: TGTGCCAGCAGCACTCTGGGGAAGAACACCGGGGAGCTGTTTTTT. Translated, it gives CASSTLGKNTGELFF. The V gene is TRBV7-9, the J gene TRBJ2-2; unclear D gene. CDR1 is SEHNR, CDR2 FQNEAQ, per germline (reference sequence). This CDR3 comprises 15 residues. V dropped 5 bases and J dropped 1 base, with 11 bases sitting between them. The whole variable domain, filled in from reference TRBV7-9 and TRBJ2-2, reads DTGVSQNPRHKITKRGQNVTFRCDPISEHNRLYWYRQTLGQGPEFLTYFQNEAQLEKSRLLSDRFSAERPKGSFSTLEIQRTEQGDSAMYLCASSTLGKNTGELFFGEGSRLTVL.

This chain joins TRBV6-5 and TRBJ1-5; 8 nucleotides agree with TRBD1. The CDR3 runs 14 residues. CDR1 and CDR2 from the germline V gene are MNHEY and SVGAGI. V lost 4 bases and J lost 3; bases outside the gene matches: 2. CDR3 region: CASSSGGANQPQHF. As DNA, the CDR3 is TGTGCCAGCAGTTCAGGGGGCGCCAATCAGCCCCAGCATTTT.

The chain links TRBV7-2 to TRBJ1-6, with 7 bases identical to TRBD1. The CDR3 runs 13 residues. In germline, CDR1 is SGHTA, CDR2 FQGNSA. V lost 0 bases to trimming and J lost 10 bases; unmatched junction nucleotides: 0. The CDR3 DNA sequence: TGTGCCAGCAGCTTAGCAGGGGGCTCACCCCTCCACTTT. It is translated as CASSLAGGSPLHF.